Listed here are 12 T cell receptor beta chains from one sample, sequenced in a study of blood T cell repertoires in COVID-19. Libraries were prepared by immunoSEQ multiplex PCR; TCRdb keeps only in-frame clonotypes and omits some of them. The data contain approximately 94,000 clones, 85% of them singletons. Sequencing used peripheral blood. These receptors were obtained from a human donor in a cohort sampled during active COVID-19.

V usage is TRBV5-5 and J usage is TRBJ1-1, with D unresolved. The V and J ends lost 5 bases and 0 bases respectively, with 8 bases between them. This CDR3 region has 13 residues. CDR1 and CDR2 from the germline V gene are SGHKS and YYEKEE (reference sequence). In DNA form, the CDR3 reads TGTGCCAGCAGATTAGACTTGAACACTGAAGCTTTCTTT. It codes for CASRLDLNTEAFF.

The chain carries TRBV19 and TRBJ2-3, with D possibly matching TRBD2 (5 bases). Deletions cut 7 bases from V and 0 bases from J, with 11 bases between. CDR3 length equals 14 residues. In germline, CDR1 is LNHDA, CDR2 SQIVND (reference sequence). The CDR3 bases are TGTGCCAGTAAGCTAGCCGTTAGCACAGATACGCAGTATTTT. Its translation: CASKLAVSTDTQYF.

V and J are TRBV5-4 and TRBJ1-1, with 10 bases identical to TRBD1. The CDR3 runs 14 residues. In germline, CDR1 is SGHNT, CDR2 YYREEE (reference sequence). V was pared by 4 bases and J by 11 bases, with 11 bases of the junction left unmatched. DNA for the CDR3: TGTGCCAGCAGCAACCGGACAGGGGGGTTCGGGGCTTTCTTT. Residues: CASSNRTGGFGAFF.

The rearrangement uses TRBV20-1 and TRBJ2-7; D perhaps matches TRBD2 (6 bases). This CDR3 spans 15 amino acids. V was pared by 3 bases and J by 0 bases, with 15 bases between. Germline values: CDR1 DFQATT, CDR2 SNEGSKA (reference sequence). CDR3 sequence reads: CSASRPSDLSYEQYF. CDR3 DNA: TGCAGTGCTAGTCGCCCTAGCGATCTCTCCTACGAGCAGTACTTC.

The rearrangement links TRBV5-5 to TRBJ2-1; tentative D call: TRBD2 (5 bases). Trimming stripped 0 bases from V and 8 bases from J, with 12 bases between. This CDR3 has 14 amino acids. Germline V lookup: CDR1 SGHKS, CDR2 YYEKEE (reference sequence). The CDR3 DNA is TGTGCCAGCAGCTTGGATCTAGCTTTCCATGAGCAGTTCTTC. It translates to CASSLDLAFHEQFF.

The V gene is TRBV7-6, the J gene TRBJ1-2, with D maybe TRBD1 (6 bases). V was cut by 11 bases and J by 10 bases, with 26 bases left in between. The CDR3 consists of 14 residues. Germline-derived CDR1 and CDR2 are SGHVS and FNYEAQ. In nucleotides, the CDR3 is TGTGCCTCACGGGGGGGCGATAAATCTAAGGACTACACCTTC. Residues: CASRGGDKSKDYTF.

This clone occurred once. The chain is built from TRBV19 and TRBJ1-6; D call uncertain. This CDR3 has 15 residues. Germline V lookup: CDR1 LNHDA, CDR2 SQIVND (reference sequence). The germline V and J ends were trimmed by 5 bases and 7 bases, with 15 bases remaining between them. CDR3 in amino acids: CASSLGPELNSPLHF. CDR3 sequence (DNA): TGTGCCAGTAGTTTGGGCCCTGAGTTGAATTCACCCCTCCACTTT.

The chain recombines TRBV3-1 (or the pseudogene TRBV3-2) with TRBJ2-7; a weak D match, TRBD2 (6 bases). Per germline, CDR1 LGHDT and CDR2 YNNKEL (reference sequence). V lost 0 bases, J lost 0 bases, and 12 bases lay in between. This CDR3 has 16 amino acids. This CDR3 is CASSQDPAGSSYEQYF. CDR3 sequence (DNA): TGTGCCAGCAGCCAAGATCCAGCGGGTAGCTCCTACGAGCAGTACTTC.

This chain links TRBV6-2 or TRBV6-3 with TRBJ2-7; D is perhaps TRBD2 (5 bases). Per the germline V gene, CDR1 is MNHEY and CDR2 is SVGEGT. The CDR3 covers 17 residues. The V and J ends lost 6 bases and 0 bases respectively, with 21 bases between them. The CDR3: CASSPIPGSESSYEQYF. The DNA of the CDR3 is TGTGCCAGCAGCCCCATCCCGGGTAGCGAGAGCTCCTACGAGCAGTACTTC.

The chain links TRBV6-2 or TRBV6-3 to TRBJ2-5, with 9 bases that match TRBD2. Looked up from germline, CDR1 is MNHEY and CDR2 is SVGEGT. This CDR3 has 17 amino acids. V gave up 4 bases and J gave up 0 bases; unmatched junction bases: 9. CDR3 sequence (DNA): TGTGCCAGCAGTTCGGGGCTTAGCGGGGGATACCAAGAGACCCAGTACTTC. This codes for CASSSGLSGGYQETQYF.

V is TRBV7-2 and J is TRBJ2-2, with 9 bases identical to TRBD1. CDR1 and CDR2 from the germline V gene are SGHTA and FQGNSA. The trim removed 5 bases at V and 4 bases at J, leaving 2 bases unmatched. This CDR3 region has 14 residues. The CDR3 loop reads CASSMTGGTGELFF. Written as DNA, the CDR3 is TGTGCCAGCAGCATGACAGGGGGCACCGGGGAGCTGTTTTTT.

This sequence joins TRBV10-3 and TRBJ1-1; 8 bases are a match to TRBD1. CDR1 is ENHRY, CDR2 SYGVKD, per germline. The CDR3 extends over 14 amino acids. Trimming cost V 10 bases and J 9 bases; bases outside gene matches: 16. The DNA of the CDR3 is TGTGCCACAATGAGACAGGGGAGAGAATCCAAAGCTTTCTTT. Protein sequence: CATMRQGRESKAFF.